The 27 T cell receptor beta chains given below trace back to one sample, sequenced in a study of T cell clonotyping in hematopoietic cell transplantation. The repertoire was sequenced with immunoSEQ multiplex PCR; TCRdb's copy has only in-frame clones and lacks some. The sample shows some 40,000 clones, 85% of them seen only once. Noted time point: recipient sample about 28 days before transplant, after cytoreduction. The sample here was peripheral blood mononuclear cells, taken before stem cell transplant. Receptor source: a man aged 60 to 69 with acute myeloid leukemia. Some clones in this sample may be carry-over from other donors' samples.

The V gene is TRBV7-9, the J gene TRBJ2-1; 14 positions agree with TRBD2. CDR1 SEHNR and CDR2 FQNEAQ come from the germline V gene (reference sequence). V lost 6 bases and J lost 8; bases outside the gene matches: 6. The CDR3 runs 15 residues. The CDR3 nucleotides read TGTGCCAGCAGGACTAGCGGGGGGGTTATCCATGAGCAGTTCTTC. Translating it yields CASRTSGGVIHEQFF. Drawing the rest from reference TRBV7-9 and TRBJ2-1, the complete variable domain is DTGVSQNPRHKITKRGQNVTFRCDPISEHNRLYWYRQTLGQGPEFLTYFQNEAQLEKSRLLSDRFSAERPKGSFSTLEIQRTEQGDSAMYLCASRTSGGVIHEQFFGPGTRLTVL.

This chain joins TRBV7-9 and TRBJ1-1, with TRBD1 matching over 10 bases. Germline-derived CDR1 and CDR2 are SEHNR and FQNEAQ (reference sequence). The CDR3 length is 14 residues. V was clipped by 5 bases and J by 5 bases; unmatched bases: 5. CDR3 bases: TGTGCCAGCAGCGTGGGACAGGGGATAACTGAAGCTTTCTTT. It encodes CASSVGQGITEAFF.

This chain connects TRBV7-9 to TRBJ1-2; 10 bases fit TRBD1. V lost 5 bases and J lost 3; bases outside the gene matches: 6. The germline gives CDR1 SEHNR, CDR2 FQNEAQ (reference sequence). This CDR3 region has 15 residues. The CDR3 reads CASSQTTGGDYGYTF. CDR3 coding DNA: TGTGCCAGCAGCCAAACGACAGGGGGCGACTATGGCTACACCTTC. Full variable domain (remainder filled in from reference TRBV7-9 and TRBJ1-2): DTGVSQNPRHKITKRGQNVTFRCDPISEHNRLYWYRQTLGQGPEFLTYFQNEAQLEKSRLLSDRFSAERPKGSFSTLEIQRTEQGDSAMYLCASSQTTGGDYGYTFGSGTRLTVV.

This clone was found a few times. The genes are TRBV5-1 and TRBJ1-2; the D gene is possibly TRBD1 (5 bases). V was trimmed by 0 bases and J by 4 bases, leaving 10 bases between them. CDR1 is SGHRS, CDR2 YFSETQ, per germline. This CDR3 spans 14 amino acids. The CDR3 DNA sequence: TGCGCCAGCAGCTTGGAGGGCAGGGCCTATGGCTACACCTTC. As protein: CASSLEGRAYGYTF.

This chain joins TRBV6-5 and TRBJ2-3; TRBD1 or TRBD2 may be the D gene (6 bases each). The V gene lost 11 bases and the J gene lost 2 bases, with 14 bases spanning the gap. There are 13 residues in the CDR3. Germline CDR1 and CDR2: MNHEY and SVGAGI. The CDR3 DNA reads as TGTGCCGTCGCCGGGGGACACACAGATACGCAGTATTTT. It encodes CAVAGGHTDTQYF.

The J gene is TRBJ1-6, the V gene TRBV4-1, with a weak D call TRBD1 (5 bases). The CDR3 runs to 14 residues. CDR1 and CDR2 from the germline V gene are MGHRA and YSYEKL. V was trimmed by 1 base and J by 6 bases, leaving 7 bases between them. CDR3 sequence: CASSQGDRNSPLHF. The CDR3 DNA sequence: TGCGCCAGCAGCCAAGGGGACCGTAATTCACCCCTCCACTTT.

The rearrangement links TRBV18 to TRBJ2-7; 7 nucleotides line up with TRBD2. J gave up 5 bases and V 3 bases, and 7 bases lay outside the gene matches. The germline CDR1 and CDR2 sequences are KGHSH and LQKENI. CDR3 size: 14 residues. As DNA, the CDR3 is TGTGCCAGCTCACCCGTTGACAGCGGGGACGAGCAGTACTTC. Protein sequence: CASSPVDSGDEQYF.

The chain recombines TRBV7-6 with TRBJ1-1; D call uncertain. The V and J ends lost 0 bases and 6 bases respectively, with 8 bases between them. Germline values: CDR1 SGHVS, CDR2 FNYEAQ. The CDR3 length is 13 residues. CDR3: CASSLAMPAEAFF. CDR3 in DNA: TGTGCCAGCAGCTTAGCCATGCCAGCTGAAGCTTTCTTT.

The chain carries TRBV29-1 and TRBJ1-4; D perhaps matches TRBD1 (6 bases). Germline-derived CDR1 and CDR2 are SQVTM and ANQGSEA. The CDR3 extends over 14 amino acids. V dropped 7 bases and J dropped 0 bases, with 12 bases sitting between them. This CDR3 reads CSGHTGPTNEKLFF. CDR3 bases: TGCAGCGGTCATACAGGGCCAACTAATGAAAAACTGTTTTTT.

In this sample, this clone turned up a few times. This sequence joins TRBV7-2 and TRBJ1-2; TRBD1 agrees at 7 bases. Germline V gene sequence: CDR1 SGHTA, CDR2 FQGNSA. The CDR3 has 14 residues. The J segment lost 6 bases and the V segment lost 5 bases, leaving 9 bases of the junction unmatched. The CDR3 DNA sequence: TGTGCCAGCAGCCCTAGACAGGGTTTGAATGGCTACACCTTC. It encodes CASSPRQGLNGYTF.

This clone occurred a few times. The CDR3 protein is CASSRTGQRANTGELFF. The CDR3 DNA follows: TGTGCCAGTAGCAGAACGGGACAACGAGCTAACACCGGGGAGCTGTTTTTT. The chain links TRBV19 to TRBJ2-2, with D tentatively TRBD1 (6 bases). V was shortened by 6 bases and J by 2 bases, with 19 bases between the two germline ends. The CDR3 totals 17 residues. The germline gives CDR1 LNHDA, CDR2 SQIVND (reference sequence).

CDR3 bases: TGTGCCAGCACCCTCGGCCCTTACAATGAGCAGTTCTTC. Its protein is CASTLGPYNEQFF. The chain recombines TRBV28 with TRBJ2-1; D unresolved. This CDR3 has 13 residues. Germline loops: CDR1 MDHEN, CDR2 SYDVKM. V was cut by 7 bases and J by 4 bases, with 11 bases left in between.

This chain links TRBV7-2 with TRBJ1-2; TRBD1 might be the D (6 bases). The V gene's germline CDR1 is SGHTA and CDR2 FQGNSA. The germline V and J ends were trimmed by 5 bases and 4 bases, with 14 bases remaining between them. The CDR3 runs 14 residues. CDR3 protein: CASSPGASSYGYTF. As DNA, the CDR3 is TGTGCCAGCAGCCCAGGGGCTTCCTCCTATGGCTACACCTTC.

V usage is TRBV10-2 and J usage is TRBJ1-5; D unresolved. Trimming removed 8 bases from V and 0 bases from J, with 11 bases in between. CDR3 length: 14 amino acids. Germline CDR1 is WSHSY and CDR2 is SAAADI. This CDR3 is CASGAVYSNQPQHF. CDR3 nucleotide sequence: TGCGCCAGCGGAGCGGTCTATAGCAATCAGCCCCAGCATTTT.

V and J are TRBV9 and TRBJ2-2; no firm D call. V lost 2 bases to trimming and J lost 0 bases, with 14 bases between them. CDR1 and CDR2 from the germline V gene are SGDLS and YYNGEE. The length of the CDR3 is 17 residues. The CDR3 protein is CASSVSKQFSNTGELFF. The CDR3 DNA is TGTGCCAGCAGCGTCAGTAAACAGTTTTCGAACACCGGGGAGCTGTTTTTT.

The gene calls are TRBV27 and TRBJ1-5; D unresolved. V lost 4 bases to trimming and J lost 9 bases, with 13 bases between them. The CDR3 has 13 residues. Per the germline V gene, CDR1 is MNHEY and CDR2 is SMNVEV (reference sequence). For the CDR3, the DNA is TGTGCCAGCAGTTACCGAGGACTCGGGCCCCAGCATTTT. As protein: CASSYRGLGPQHF.

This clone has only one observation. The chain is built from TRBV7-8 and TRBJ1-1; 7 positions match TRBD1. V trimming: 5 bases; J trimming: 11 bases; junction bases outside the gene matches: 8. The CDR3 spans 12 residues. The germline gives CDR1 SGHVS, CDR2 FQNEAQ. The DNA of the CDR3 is TGTGCCAGCAGCAGAAGACAGGGCGGCGCTTTCTTT. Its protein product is CASSRRQGGAFF.

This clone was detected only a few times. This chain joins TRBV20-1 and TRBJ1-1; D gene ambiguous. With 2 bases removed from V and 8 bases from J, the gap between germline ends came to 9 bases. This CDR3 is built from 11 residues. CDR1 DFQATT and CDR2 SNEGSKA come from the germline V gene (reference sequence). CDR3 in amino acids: CSARYAYEAFF. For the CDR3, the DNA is TGCAGTGCTAGATACGCATACGAAGCTTTCTTT.

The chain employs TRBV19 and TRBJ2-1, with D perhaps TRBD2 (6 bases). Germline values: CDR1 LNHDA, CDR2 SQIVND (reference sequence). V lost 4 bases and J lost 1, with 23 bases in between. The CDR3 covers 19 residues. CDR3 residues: CASSTRKLERDSSYNEQFF. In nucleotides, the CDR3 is TGTGCCAGTAGTACGCGGAAATTGGAAAGGGACTCATCCTACAATGAGCAGTTCTTC.

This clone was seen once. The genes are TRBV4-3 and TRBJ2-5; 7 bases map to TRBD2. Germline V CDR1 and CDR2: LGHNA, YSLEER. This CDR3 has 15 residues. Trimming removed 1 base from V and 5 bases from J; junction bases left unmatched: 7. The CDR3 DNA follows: TGCGCCAGCAGCCAAGCCCCGGGGGGTCAGGAGACCCAGTACTTC. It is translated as CASSQAPGGQETQYF.

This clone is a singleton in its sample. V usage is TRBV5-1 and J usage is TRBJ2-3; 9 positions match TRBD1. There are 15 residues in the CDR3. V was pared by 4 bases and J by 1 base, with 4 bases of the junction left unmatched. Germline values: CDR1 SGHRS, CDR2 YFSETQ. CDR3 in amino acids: CASSAGQGGTDTQYF. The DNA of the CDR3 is TGCGCCAGCAGCGCGGGACAGGGCGGCACAGATACGCAGTATTTT.

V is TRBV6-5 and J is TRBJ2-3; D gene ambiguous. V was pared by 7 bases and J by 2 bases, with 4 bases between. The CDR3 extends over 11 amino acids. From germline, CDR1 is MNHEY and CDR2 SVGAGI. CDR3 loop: CASTHTDTQYF. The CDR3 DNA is TGTGCCAGCACCCACACAGATACGCAGTATTTT.

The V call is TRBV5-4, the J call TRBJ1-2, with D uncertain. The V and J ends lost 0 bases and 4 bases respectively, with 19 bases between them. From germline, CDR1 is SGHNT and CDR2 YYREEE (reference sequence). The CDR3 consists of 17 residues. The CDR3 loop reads CASSLAIRALDPYGYTF. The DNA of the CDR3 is TGTGCCAGCAGCTTGGCCATCCGGGCCCTCGATCCCTATGGCTACACCTTC.

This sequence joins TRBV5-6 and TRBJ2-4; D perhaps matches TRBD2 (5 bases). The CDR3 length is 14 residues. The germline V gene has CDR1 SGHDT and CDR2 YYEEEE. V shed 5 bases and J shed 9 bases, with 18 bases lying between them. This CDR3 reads CASREGRPEGIQYF. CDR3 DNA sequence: TGTGCCAGCAGAGAAGGGAGACCTGAGGGCATTCAGTACTTC.

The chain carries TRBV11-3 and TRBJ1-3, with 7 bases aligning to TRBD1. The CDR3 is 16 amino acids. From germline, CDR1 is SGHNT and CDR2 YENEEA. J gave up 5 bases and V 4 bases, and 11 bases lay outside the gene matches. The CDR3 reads CASSSLLQGHRNTIYF. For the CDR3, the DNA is TGTGCCAGCAGCTCCCTCCTACAGGGGCACCGAAACACCATATATTTT.

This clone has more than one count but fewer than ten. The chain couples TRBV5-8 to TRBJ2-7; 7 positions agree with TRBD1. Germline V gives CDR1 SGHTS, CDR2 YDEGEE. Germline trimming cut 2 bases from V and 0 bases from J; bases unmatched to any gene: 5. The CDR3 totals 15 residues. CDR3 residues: CASSFGTVSSYEQYF. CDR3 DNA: TGTGCCAGCAGCTTTGGGACAGTCAGCTCCTACGAGCAGTACTTC.

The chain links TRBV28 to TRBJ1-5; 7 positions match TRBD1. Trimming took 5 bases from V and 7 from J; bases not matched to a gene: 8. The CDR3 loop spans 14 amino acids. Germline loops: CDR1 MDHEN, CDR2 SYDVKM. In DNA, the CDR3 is TGTGCCAGCAGTACAATAGGGGGCGGACAGCCCCAGCATTTT. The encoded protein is CASSTIGGGQPQHF.